Listed below are T cell receptor beta chains from one sample, sequenced in a study of blood T cell repertoires in COVID-19. Produced via immunoSEQ multiplex PCR; TCRdb's table is partial and in-frame only. Of roughly 250,000 clones listed, approximately 82% are singletons. The sample was peripheral blood. The receptors derive from a man aged 35 to 55 with active or convalescent COVID-19. Both conserved end residues are part of each CDR3. D genes are given only for firm matches. Part of the rows lack a size; the others show once, few, many or a class for expanded clones.

j_call d_call clone_size v_call cdr3_nt cdr3_aa
TRBJ1-4 . . TRBV19 TGTGCCTGTTCTCGACAGTCGAATGAAAAACTGTTTTTT CACSRQSNEKLFF
TRBJ2-3 . . TRBV6-1 TGTGCCAGCAGTGAAGTGGGCAGTTCGGCAGATACGCAGTATTTT CASSEVGSSADTQYF
TRBJ1-1 . . TRBV4-1 TGCGCCAGCAGCCAACCCGAAACAGCCCCGGGAAATAAAGCTTTCTTT CASSQPETAPGNKAFF
TRBJ1-1 . . TRBV7-2 TGTGCCAGCAGCTTAGAGAGGGTTGCCACTGAAGCTTTCTTT CASSLERVATEAFF
TRBJ2-2 TRBD2 . TRBV2 TGTGCCAGCAGTGAGATCCTAGCGGGGGGTTCCGGGGAGCTGTTTTTT CASSEILAGGSGELFF
TRBJ1-5 . . TRBV18 TGTGCCAGCTCAAAACAGGGAGAAGGGCAGCCCCAGCATTTT CASSKQGEGQPQHF
TRBJ1-4 TRBD1 . TRBV6-2/TRBV6-3 TGTGCCAGCGGCCGCCGACAGGGCCTGTTTTTT CASGRRQGLFF
TRBJ1-3 TRBD1 . TRBV5-4 TGTGCCAGCACCACGGACAGGGCTGGAAACACCATATATTTT CASTTDRAGNTIYF
TRBJ1-1 . . TRBV19 TGTGCCAGCCTTGGACAGCCTCCTATGAACACTGAAGCTTTCTTT CASLGQPPMNTEAFF
TRBJ1-4 . . TRBV7-9 TGTGCCAGCAGCTTAAACCGGGAAAAACTGTTTTTT CASSLNREKLFF
TRBJ1-2 . . TRBV4-2 TGTGCCAGCAGCCATGGGGAGGTCGATGGCTACACCTTC CASSHGEVDGYTF
TRBJ1-6 TRBD1 . TRBV4-1 TGCGCCAGCAGCCAACCCGACAGGGCTAATTCACCCCTCCACTTT CASSQPDRANSPLHF
TRBJ1-1 . . TRBV5-1 TGCGCCAGCAGCTTGATCGGGGGAAACACTGAAGCTTTCTTT CASSLIGGNTEAFF
TRBJ1-4 TRBD1 . TRBV5-8 TGTGCCAGCAGCCTGCAGGGGGCGCCGGCTGAAAAACTGTTTTTT CASSLQGAPAEKLFF
TRBJ1-1 . . TRBV5-6 TGTGCCAGCAGCTCCCGGTCATCCAGGGGTGAAGCTTTCTTT CASSSRSSRGEAFF
TRBJ2-2 . . TRBV29-1 TGCAGCGTTGAAGATAATAGGTCGGGGGTGGACACCGGGGAGCTGTTTTTT CSVEDNRSGVDTGELFF
TRBJ1-2 TRBD1 . TRBV30 TGTGCCTGGAGTAAAGAGGGGGCTTACTATGGCTACACCTTC CAWSKEGAYYGYTF
TRBJ2-7 . . TRBV7-9 TGTGCCAGCAGCTTAGACCGGGGATACGAGCAGTACTTC CASSLDRGYEQYF
TRBJ2-1 . . TRBV10-3 TGTGCCATCAGTGAAGTGGGGCTAGGGGATGAGCAGTTCTTC CAISEVGLGDEQFF
TRBJ1-4 . . TRBV27 TGTGCCAGCAGCCGTTCCTCGGGAGAAAAACTGTTTTTT CASSRSSGEKLFF
TRBJ2-2 TRBD2 . TRBV30 TGTGCCTGGAAGGGACTAGCGGACACCGGGGAGCTGTTTTTT CAWKGLADTGELFF
TRBJ1-1 TRBD1 . TRBV14 TGTGCCAGCAGCCGCGGGACAGAGAACACTGAAGCTTTCTTT CASSRGTENTEAFF
TRBJ1-1 TRBD1 few TRBV4-1 TGCGCCAGCAGCCAGATAAGGGACAGGGGCATATTTGAAGCTTTCTTT CASSQIRDRGIFEAFF
TRBJ2-5 TRBD2 . TRBV25-1 TGTGCCAGCAGTGAACCCCGAGGGACTAGCGGGGGGCAAGAGACCCAGTACTTC CASSEPRGTSGGQETQYF
TRBJ2-2 TRBD2 . TRBV30 TGTGCCTGGAAGTGGACTAGCGAACGGAGCGGGGAGCTGTTTTTT CAWKWTSERSGELFF
TRBJ2-1 TRBD2 . TRBV11-3 TGTGCCAGCAGCGCTAGCGGGAGGGATGAGCAGTTCTTC CASSASGRDEQFF
TRBJ1-2 . few TRBV5-1 TGCGCCAGCAGCTCCTGGGGCGCGGATGGCTACACCTTC CASSSWGADGYTF
TRBJ2-5 . once TRBV13 TGTGCCAGCAGCTTAGGCTCAGGGGAGACCCAGTACTTC CASSLGSGETQYF
TRBJ2-2 TRBD2 . TRBV7-9 TGTGCCAGCAGCCATACTAGCGGGGGGTCCTCCGGGGAGCTGTTTTTT CASSHTSGGSSGELFF
TRBJ2-2 TRBD1 . TRBV7-2 TGTGCCAGCAGCTCCAGGGGGTACACCGGGGAGCTGTTTTTT CASSSRGYTGELFF
TRBJ1-2 TRBD1 few TRBV6-6 TGTGCCAGCAGTTACTCGGGACAGGGCACTCGAGATGGCTACACCTTC CASSYSGQGTRDGYTF
TRBJ2-7 . . TRBV5-4 TGTGCCAGCAGCTTGTCTGCAGACTCCTACGAGCAGTACTTC CASSLSADSYEQYF
TRBJ2-3 TRBD2 . TRBV29-1 TGCAGCGTTGGAAGCGGGGTCGCAGATACGCAGTATTTT CSVGSGVADTQYF
TRBJ1-2 . . TRBV5-8 TGTGCCAGCAGACCCCGGGGAGGGACTACCTACACCTTC CASRPRGGTTYTF
TRBJ2-1 TRBD1 . TRBV5-1 TGCGCCAGCAGCTTGGAGGGCAGGGGGATAAGGAATGAGCAGTTCTTC CASSLEGRGIRNEQFF
TRBJ1-5 . few TRBV19 TGTGCCAGTAGTATACAACAGGCCAGCAATCAGCCCCAGCATTTT CASSIQQASNQPQHF
TRBJ1-2 TRBD1 . TRBV3-1/TRBV3-2 TGTGCCAGCAGCCACTACGGACAGGGCAGGGGTAACTATGGCTACACCTTC CASSHYGQGRGNYGYTF
TRBJ2-2 . . TRBV18 TGTGCCAGCTCAGGGCCAAACACCGGGGAGCTGTTTTTT CASSGPNTGELFF
TRBJ1-5 . . TRBV24-1 TGTGCCACCAGTGATCCCCAGGGCAATCAGCCCCAGCATTTT CATSDPQGNQPQHF
TRBJ1-3 . . TRBV29-1 TGCAGCGTTGAGGGGGTGCCAGGGGCTTCTGGAAACACCATATATTTT CSVEGVPGASGNTIYF
TRBJ2-7 . . TRBV30 TGTGCCTGGAGTTCTCAGGTCCGAATACGGCAGGGAAACGAGCAGTACTTC CAWSSQVRIRQGNEQYF
TRBJ1-3 TRBD1 few TRBV5-4 TGTGCCAGCAGCCTGCAGGGGGCTCGAAACACCATATATTTT CASSLQGARNTIYF
TRBJ1-6 . . TRBV5-1 TGCGCCAGCAGCTTGAGTGGGGGCTGGTCACCCCTCCACTTT CASSLSGGWSPLHF
TRBJ2-3 . . TRBV7-9 TGTGCCAGCAGCTTAGCCGTCACAGATACGCAGTATTTT CASSLAVTDTQYF
TRBJ2-7 TRBD2 . TRBV20-1 TGCAGTGCTAGTCGGACTAGCGGGAACGCCTACGAGCAGTACTTC CSASRTSGNAYEQYF
TRBJ1-2 . . TRBV6-2/TRBV6-3 TGTGCCAGCAGTTACGAGGGAAGGGGCTACACCTTC CASSYEGRGYTF
TRBJ2-3 TRBD1 . TRBV7-9 TGTGCCAGCAGTCTAACAGGGGGCATCACAGATACGCAGTATTTT CASSLTGGITDTQYF
TRBJ2-5 . . TRBV10-1 TGCGCCAGCACAAGGGGTCCCGAGGAGACCCAGTACTTC CASTRGPEETQYF
TRBJ1-4 TRBD1 . TRBV7-9 TGTGCCAGCAGCTCCCCGGGACAGGGGGTAGAAAAACTGTTTTTT CASSSPGQGVEKLFF